This TCR beta chain was sequenced for a study of early T cells in non-severe SARS-CoV-2 infection. Study details: Sequencing of unsorted whole blood was done on bulk RNA, leaving chains unpaired.

This clonotype was picked up a small number of times. Its specificity is unknown. The germline CDR1 and CDR2 sequences are MNHNS and SASEGT. Trimming removed 0 bases at V and 7 bases at J, with 13 bases between. The CDR3 contains 15 residues. Findings and caveats of the study: Matches to VDJdb favored anti-spike CD8 responses and missed private and CD4 specificities.

Each single cDNA molecule received a unique molecular identifier. TCRdb itself ran the 5' RACE reads through MiXCR, one entry per CDR3 protein. There are 68,000 or so distinct CDR3 sequences in the sample; over 9% occur only once, and approximately 1.6% lies in the top ten. This chain uses TRBV6-1 with TRBJ1-5; no clear D. Input material: whole blood. The sequence was collected from an adult who was a healthcare worker with PCR-confirmed SARS-CoV-2 infection or an uninfected control (not recorded which). The CDR3 DNA reads TGTGCCAGCAGTGAAGCAGGGATGCCTGGGCAGCCCCAGCATTTT. Its protein product is CASSEAGMPGQPQHF.